This TCR beta chain was captured in a study of blood T cell repertoires in COVID-19. Profiled with immunoSEQ multiplex PCR; TCRdb holds only in-frame clones, not every one. The table lists about 130,000 clones, approximately 85% of them singletons. Per the germline V gene, CDR1 is SNHLY and CDR2 is FYNNEI. Unmatched junction bases numbered 1, after V lost 4 bases and J lost 7 bases. The CDR3 spans 12 residues. This clonotype was sampled from a man in his thirties or forties with COVID-19, enrolled during active disease. Sample: peripheral blood. The chain carries TRBV2 and TRBJ2-1; 7 positions match TRBD1. The CDR3 loop reads CASSVDRNEQFF. In DNA form, the CDR3 reads TGTGCCAGCAGTGTGGACAGGAATGAGCAGTTCTTC.